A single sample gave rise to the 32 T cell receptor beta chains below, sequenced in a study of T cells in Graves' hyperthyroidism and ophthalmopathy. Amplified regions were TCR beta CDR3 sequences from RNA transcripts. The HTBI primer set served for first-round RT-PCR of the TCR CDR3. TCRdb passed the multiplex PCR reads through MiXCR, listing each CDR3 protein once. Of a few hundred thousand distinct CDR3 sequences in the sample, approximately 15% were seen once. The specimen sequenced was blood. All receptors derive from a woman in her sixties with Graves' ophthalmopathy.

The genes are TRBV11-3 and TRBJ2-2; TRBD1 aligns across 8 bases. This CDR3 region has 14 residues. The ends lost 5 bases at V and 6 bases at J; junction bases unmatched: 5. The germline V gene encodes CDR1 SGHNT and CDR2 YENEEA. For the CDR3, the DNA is TGTGCCAGCAGCCCACAGGGGGTACCCGGGGAGCTGTTTTTT. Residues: CASSPQGVPGELFF.

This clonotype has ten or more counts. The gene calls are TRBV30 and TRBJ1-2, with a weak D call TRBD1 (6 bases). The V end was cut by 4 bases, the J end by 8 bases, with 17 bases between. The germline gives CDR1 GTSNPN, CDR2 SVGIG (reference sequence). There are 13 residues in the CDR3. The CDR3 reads CAWIKTARGGYTF. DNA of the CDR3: TGTGCCTGGATTAAAACGGCCAGGGGCGGCTACACCTTC.

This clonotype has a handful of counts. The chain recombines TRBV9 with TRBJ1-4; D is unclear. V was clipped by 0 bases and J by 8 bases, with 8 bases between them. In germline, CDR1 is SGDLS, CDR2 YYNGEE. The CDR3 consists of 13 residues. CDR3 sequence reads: CASSVGLGEKLFF. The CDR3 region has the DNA TGTGCCAGCAGCGTAGGACTAGGGGAAAAACTGTTTTTT.

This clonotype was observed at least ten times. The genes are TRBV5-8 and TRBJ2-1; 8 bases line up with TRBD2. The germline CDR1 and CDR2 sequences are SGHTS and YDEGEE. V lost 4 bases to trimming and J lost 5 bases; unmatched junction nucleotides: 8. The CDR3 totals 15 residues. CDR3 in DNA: TGTGCCAGCAGCACACTAGCGGAGGTAGACAATGAGCAGTTCTTC. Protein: CASSTLAEVDNEQFF.

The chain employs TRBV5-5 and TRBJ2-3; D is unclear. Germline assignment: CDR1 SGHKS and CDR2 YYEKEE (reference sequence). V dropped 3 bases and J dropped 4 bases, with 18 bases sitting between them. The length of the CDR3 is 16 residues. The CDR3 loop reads CASSSGSVYTADTQYF. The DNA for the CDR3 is TGTGCCAGCAGCTCCGGGTCAGTCTATACCGCAGATACGCAGTATTTT.

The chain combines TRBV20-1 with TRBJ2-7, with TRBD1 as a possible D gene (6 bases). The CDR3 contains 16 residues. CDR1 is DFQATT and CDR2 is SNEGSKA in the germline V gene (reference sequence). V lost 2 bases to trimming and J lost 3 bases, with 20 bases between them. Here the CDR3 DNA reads TGCAGTGCTAGACTAGGGGCACAGGGATTGGGCTACGAGCAGTACTTC. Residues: CSARLGAQGLGYEQYF.

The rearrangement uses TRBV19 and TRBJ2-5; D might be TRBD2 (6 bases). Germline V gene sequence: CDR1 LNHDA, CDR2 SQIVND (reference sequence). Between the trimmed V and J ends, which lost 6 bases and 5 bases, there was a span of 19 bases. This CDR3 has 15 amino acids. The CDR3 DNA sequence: TGTGCCAGTAGACAGTGGAACGGGGGTCTTGAGACCCAGTACTTC. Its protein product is CASRQWNGGLETQYF.

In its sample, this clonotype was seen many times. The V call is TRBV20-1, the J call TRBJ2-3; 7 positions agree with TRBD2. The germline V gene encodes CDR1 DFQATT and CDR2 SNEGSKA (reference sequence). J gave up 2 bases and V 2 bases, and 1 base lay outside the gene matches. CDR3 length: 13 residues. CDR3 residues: CSARLAVTDTQYF. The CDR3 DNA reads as TGCAGTGCTAGACTAGCGGTCACAGATACGCAGTATTTT.

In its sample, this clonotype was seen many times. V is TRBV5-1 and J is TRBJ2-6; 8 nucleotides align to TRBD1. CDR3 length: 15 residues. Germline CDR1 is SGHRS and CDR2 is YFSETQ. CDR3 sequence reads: CASGGAPSGANVLTF. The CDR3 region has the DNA TGCGCTTCAGGGGGCGCCCCCTCTGGGGCCAACGTCCTGACTTTC.

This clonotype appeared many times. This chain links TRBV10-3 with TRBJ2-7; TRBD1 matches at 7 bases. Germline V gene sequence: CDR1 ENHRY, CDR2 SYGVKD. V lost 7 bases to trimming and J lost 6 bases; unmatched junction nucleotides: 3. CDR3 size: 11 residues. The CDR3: CAINRGPEQYF. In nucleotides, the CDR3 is TGTGCCATCAACAGGGGCCCCGAGCAGTACTTC.

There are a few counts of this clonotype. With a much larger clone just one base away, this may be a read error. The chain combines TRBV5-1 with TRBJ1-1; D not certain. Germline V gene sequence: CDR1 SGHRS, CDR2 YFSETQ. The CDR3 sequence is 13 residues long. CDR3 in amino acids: CASSLMGYTVAFF. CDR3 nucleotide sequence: TGCGCCAGCAGCTTGATGGGTTACACTGTAGCTTTCTTT.

CDR3 protein: CASSQKDRGVSTDTQYF. The CDR3 DNA reads TGCGCCAGCAGCCAAAAGGATCGGGGGGTCAGCACAGATACGCAGTATTTT. The chain employs TRBV4-3 and TRBJ2-3, with TRBD2 matching 7 bases. V lost 2 bases, J lost 0 bases, and 8 bases stayed unmatched. The CDR3 sequence is 17 residues long. Germline V gene lookup returns CDR1 LGHNA and CDR2 YSLEER.

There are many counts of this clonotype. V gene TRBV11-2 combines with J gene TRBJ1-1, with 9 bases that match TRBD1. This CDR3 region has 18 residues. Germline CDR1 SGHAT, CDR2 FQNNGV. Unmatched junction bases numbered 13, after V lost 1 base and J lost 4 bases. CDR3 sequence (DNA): TGTGCCAGCAGCTTAGTGGTTTCGGACAGGGGTGGGTTCACTGAAGCTTTCTTT. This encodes CASSLVVSDRGGFTEAFF.

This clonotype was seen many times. CDR3 sequence reads: CASSFRGVGQPQHF. CDR3 in DNA: TGTGCCAGCAGTTTTCGTGGGGTCGGTCAGCCCCAGCATTTT. The J gene is TRBJ1-5, the V gene TRBV12-3 or TRBV12-4, with D unresolved. Deletions cut 3 bases from V and 6 bases from J, with 12 bases between. The CDR3 loop spans 14 amino acids.

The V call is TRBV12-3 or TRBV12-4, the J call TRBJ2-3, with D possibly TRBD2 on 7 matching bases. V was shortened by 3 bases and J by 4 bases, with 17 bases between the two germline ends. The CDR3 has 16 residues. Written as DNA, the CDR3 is TGTGCCAGCAGTTTCGGGGGGCGGGGCCTCGCAGATACGCAGTATTTT. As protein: CASSFGGRGLADTQYF.

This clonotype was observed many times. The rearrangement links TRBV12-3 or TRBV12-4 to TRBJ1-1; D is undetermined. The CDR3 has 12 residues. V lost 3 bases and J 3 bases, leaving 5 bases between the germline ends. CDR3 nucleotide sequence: TGTGCCAGCAGTTTCGCGCACACTGAAGCTTTCTTT. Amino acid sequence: CASSFAHTEAFF.

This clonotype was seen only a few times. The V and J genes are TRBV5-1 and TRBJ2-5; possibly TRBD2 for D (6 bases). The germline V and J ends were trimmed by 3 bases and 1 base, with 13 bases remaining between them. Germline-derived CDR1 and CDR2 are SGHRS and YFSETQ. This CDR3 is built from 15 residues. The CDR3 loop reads CASSSLGTPQETQYF. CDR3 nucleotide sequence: TGCGCCAGCAGCTCCTTAGGGACTCCCCAAGAGACCCAGTACTTC.

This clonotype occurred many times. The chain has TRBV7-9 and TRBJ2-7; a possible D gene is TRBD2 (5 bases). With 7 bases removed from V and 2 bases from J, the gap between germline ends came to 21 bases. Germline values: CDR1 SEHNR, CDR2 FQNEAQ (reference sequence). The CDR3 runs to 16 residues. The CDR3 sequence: CASTKLGAASAYEQYF. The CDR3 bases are TGTGCCAGCACCAAGCTAGGAGCGGCCAGCGCCTACGAGCAGTACTTC. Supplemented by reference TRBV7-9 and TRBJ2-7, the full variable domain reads DTGVSQNPRHKITKRGQNVTFRCDPISEHNRLYWYRQTLGQGPEFLTYFQNEAQLEKSRLLSDRFSAERPKGSFSTLEIQRTEQGDSAMYLCASTKLGAASAYEQYFGPGTRLTVT.

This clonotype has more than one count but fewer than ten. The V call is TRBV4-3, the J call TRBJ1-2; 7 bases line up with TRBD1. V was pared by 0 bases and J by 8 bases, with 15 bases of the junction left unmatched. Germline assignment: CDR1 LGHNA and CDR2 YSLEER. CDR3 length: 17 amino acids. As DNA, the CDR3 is TGCGCCAGCAGCCAAGATCCCCCAGGGGGAGGGACCGGCGGCTACACCTTC. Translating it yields CASSQDPPGGGTGGYTF.

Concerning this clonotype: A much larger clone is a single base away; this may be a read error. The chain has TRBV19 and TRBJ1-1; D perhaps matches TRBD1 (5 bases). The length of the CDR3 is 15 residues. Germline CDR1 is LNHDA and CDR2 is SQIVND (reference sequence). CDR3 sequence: CASSIALERGTEASF. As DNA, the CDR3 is TGTGCCAGTAGTATAGCATTGGAGAGGGGCACTGAAGCTTCCTTT. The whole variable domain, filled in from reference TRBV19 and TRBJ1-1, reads DGGITQSPKYLFRKEGQNVTLSCEQNLNHDAMYWYRQDPGQGLRLIYYSQIVNDFQKGDIAEGYSVSREKKESFPLTVTSAQKNPTAFYLCASSIALERGTEASFGQGTRLTVV.

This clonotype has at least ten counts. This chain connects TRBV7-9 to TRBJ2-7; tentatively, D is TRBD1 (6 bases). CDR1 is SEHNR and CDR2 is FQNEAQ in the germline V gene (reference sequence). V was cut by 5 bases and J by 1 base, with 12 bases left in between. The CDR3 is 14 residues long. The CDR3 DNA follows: TGTGCCAGCAGCCTCCGGGACAAATCCTACGAGCAGTACTTC. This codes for CASSLRDKSYEQYF.

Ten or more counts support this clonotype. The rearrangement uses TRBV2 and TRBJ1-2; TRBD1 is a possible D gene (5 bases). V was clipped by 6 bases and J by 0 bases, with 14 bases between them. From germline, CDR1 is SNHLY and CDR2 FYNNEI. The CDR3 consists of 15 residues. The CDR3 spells CASRQARTPNYGYTF. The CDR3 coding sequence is TGTGCCAGCAGGCAGGCCCGGACACCTAACTATGGCTACACCTTC.

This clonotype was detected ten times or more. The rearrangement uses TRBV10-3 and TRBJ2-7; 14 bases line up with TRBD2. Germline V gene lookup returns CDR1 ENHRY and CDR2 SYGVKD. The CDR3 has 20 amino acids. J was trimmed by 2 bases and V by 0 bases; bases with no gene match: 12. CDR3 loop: CAISESSKPTTSGRAYEQYF. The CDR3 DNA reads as TGTGCCATCAGTGAGTCTAGCAAACCCACGACTAGCGGGAGGGCCTACGAGCAGTACTTC.

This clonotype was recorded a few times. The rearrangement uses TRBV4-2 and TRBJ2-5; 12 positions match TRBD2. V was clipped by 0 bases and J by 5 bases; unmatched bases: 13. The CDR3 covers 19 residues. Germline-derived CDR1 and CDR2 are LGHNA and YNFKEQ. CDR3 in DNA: TGTGCCAGCAGCCAAGATTTTAATTCGCTAGCGGGGGGGAGGGAGACCCAGTACTTC. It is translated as CASSQDFNSLAGGRETQYF.

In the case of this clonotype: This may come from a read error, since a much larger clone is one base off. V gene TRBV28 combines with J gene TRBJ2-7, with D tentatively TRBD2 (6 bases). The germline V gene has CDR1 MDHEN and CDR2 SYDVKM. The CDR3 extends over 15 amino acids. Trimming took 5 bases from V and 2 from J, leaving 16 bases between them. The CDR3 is CASSAEGWRAYEQYF. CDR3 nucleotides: TGTGCCAGCAGTGCTGAGGGCTGGAGGGCCTACGAGCAGTACTTC.

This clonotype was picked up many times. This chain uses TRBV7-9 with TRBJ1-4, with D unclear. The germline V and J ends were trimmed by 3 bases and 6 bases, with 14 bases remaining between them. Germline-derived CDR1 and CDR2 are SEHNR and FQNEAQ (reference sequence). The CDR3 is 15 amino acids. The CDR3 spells CASSFSGRRDEKLFF. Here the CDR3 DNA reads TGTGCCAGCAGCTTCAGCGGGCGACGGGATGAAAAACTGTTTTTT.

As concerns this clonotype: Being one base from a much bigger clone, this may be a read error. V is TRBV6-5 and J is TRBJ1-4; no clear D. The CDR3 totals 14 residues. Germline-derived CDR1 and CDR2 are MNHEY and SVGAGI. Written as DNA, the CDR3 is TGTGCCAGCAGTACTCGGCAGTATAATGAAACACTGTTTTTT. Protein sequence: CASSTRQYNETLFF.

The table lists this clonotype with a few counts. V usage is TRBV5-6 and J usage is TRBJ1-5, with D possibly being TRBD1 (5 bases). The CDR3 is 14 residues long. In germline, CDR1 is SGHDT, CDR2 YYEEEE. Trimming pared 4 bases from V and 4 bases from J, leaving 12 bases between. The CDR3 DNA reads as TGTGCCAGCAGCGTGGGACGGAGAAATCAGCCCCAGCATTTT. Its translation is CASSVGRRNQPQHF.

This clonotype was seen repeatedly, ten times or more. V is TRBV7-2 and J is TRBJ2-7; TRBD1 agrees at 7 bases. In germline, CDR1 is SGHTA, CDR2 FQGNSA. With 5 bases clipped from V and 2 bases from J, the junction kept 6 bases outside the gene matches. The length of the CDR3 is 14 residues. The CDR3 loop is CASSPGTVPYEQYF. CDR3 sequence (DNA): TGTGCCAGCAGCCCCGGGACAGTTCCCTACGAGCAGTACTTC.

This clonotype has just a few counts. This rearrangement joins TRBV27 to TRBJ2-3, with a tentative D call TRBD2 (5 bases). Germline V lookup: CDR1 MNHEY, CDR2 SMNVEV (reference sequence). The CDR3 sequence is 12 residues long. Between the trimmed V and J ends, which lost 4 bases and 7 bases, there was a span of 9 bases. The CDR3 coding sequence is TGTGCCAGCAGTTCAACGGGGTATACGCAGTATTTT. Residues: CASSSTGYTQYF.

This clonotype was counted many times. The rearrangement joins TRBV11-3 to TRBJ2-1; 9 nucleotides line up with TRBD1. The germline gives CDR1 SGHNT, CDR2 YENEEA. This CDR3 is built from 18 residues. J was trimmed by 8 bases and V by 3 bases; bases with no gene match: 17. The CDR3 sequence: CASSLGLTGTGKGDEQFF. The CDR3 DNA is TGTGCCAGCAGCTTGGGCCTAACCGGGACAGGGAAGGGGGATGAGCAGTTCTTC.

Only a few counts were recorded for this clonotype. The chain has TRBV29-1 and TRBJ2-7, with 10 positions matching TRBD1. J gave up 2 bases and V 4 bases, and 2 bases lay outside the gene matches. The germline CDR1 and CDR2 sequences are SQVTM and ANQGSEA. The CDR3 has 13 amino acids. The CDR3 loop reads CSVAGTGAYEQYF. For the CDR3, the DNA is TGCAGCGTTGCAGGGACAGGGGCCTACGAGCAGTACTTC.